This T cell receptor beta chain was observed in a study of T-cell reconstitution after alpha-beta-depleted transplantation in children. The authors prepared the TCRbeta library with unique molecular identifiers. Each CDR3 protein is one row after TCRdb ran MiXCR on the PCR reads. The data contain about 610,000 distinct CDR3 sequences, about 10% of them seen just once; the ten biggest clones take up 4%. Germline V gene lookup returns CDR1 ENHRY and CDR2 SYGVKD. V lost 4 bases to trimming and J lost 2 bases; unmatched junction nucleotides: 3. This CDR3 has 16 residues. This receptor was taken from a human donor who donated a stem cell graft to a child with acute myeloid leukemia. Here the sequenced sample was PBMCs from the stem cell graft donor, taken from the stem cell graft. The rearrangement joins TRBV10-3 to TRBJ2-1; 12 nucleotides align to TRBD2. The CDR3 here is CAISGTSGKAYNEQFF. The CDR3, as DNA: TGTGCCATCAGTGGGACTAGCGGGAAGGCCTACAATGAGCAGTTCTTC.